The 18 T cell receptor beta chains below come from one sample, sequenced in a study of shared clonotypes between healthy human individuals. Repertoires were generated with immunoSEQ multiplex PCR, while TCRdb's copy carries only in-frame clones and drops some. The data show under 2,000,000 clones, over 85% seen once. Cells designated naive CD8 were CD45RO-negative and were positively selected for CCR7, with terminally differentiated effector memory CD45RA+ cells excluded. Sequenced: naive CD8+ T cells sorted from blood. Receptors were obtained from a man younger than 35 in good health.

This chain connects TRBV5-6 to TRBJ2-7, with 10 bases that match TRBD1. The V and J ends lost 0 bases and 9 bases, in that order; junction bases with no gene match: 9. The length of the CDR3 is 15 residues. Germline CDR1 and CDR2: SGHDT and YYEEEE. The CDR3 nucleotides read TGTGCCAGCAGCTTGGAGGGACAGGGGAGGGTGGCGCAGTACTTC. Translated: CASSLEGQGRVAQYF.

This chain uses TRBV7-9 with TRBJ2-7, with D perhaps assigned TRBD1 or TRBD2 (6 bases each). Germline values: CDR1 SEHNR, CDR2 FQNEAQ (reference sequence). The germline V and J ends were trimmed by 5 bases and 9 bases, with 23 bases remaining between them. The CDR3 contains 15 residues. The CDR3 sequence is CASSGGAGEVWVQYF. CDR3 coding DNA: TGTGCCAGCAGCGGCGGGGCAGGGGAGGTTTGGGTGCAGTACTTC.

This chain connects TRBV19 to TRBJ2-5; D unclear. V lost 5 bases and J lost 0, with 7 bases in between. This CDR3 spans 13 amino acids. Germline V CDR1 and CDR2: LNHDA, SQIVND (reference sequence). CDR3 nucleotides: TGTGCCAGTAGTGGACGGAACCAAGAGACCCAGTACTTC. Translation gives CASSGRNQETQYF.

The CDR3 here is CASSLSGGDYGYTF. As DNA, the CDR3 is TGCGCCAGCAGCCTCTCAGGGGGCGACTATGGCTACACCTTC. This chain connects TRBV4-1 to TRBJ1-2, with TRBD1 identical over 8 bases. Germline loops: CDR1 MGHRA, CDR2 YSYEKL. Trimming removed 4 bases from V and 3 bases from J; junction bases left unmatched: 4. The CDR3 runs to 14 residues.

This clone was counted a single time. The genes are TRBV5-6 and TRBJ1-1; the D gene is possibly TRBD1 (5 bases). The CDR3 length is 14 residues. Germline V gene data show CDR1 as SGHDT and CDR2 as YYEEEE. The V gene lost 0 bases and the J gene lost 10 bases, with 16 bases spanning the gap. The CDR3 region is CASSLELVAGAAFF. The CDR3 DNA follows: TGTGCCAGCAGCTTGGAGTTGGTCGCCGGGGCAGCTTTCTTT.

The rearrangement uses TRBV11-2 and TRBJ2-3; D is undetermined. V lost 2 bases to trimming and J lost 6 bases, with 9 bases between them. The CDR3 length is 13 residues. Germline CDR1 is SGHAT and CDR2 is FQNNGV. The CDR3 coding sequence is TGTGCCAGCAGCTTATGGTCCGTGGATACGCAGTATTTT. Its protein product is CASSLWSVDTQYF.

J is TRBJ2-2 and V is TRBV27, with D possibly called TRBD1 or TRBD2 (5 bases each). CDR3 size: 17 residues. Trimming shortened V by 0 bases and J by 6 bases, and 17 bases separated the two germline ends. Germline values: CDR1 MNHEY, CDR2 SMNVEV (reference sequence). The CDR3 DNA is TGTGCCAGCAGTTTATCGACCGGGGATGGGGGTCCCGGGGAGCTGTTTTTT. It encodes CASSLSTGDGGPGELFF.

The chain joins TRBV19 to TRBJ1-4; tentative D call: TRBD1 (6 bases). Trimming removed 8 bases from V and 0 bases from J, with 10 bases in between. In germline, CDR1 is LNHDA, CDR2 SQIVND (reference sequence). The CDR3 is 14 residues long. The CDR3 sequence: CASGQSATNEKLFF. CDR3 DNA: TGTGCCAGTGGACAGAGTGCAACTAATGAAAAACTGTTTTTT.

This chain joins TRBV11-2 and TRBJ2-7; D not certain. CDR1 is SGHAT and CDR2 is FQNNGV in the germline V gene. V lost 3 bases to trimming and J lost 0 bases, with 9 bases between them. This CDR3 is built from 14 residues. The CDR3 DNA reads TGTGCCAGCAGCTTCGACCCAGGCTCCTACGAGCAGTACTTC. Translated: CASSFDPGSYEQYF.

The chain has TRBV5-1 and TRBJ2-7; maybe TRBD2 (5 bases). Germline CDR1 is SGHRS and CDR2 is YFSETQ. Deletions cut 6 bases from V and 5 bases from J, with 15 bases between. The CDR3 covers 13 residues. DNA of the CDR3: TGCGCCAGCACTATGGACTCCGCCAACGAGCAGTACTTC. As protein: CASTMDSANEQYF. The whole variable domain, remainder taken from reference TRBV5-1 and TRBJ2-7, is KAGVTQTPRYLIKTRGQQVTLSCSPISGHRSVSWYQQTPGQGLQFLFEYFSETQRNKGNFPGRFSGRQFSNSRSEMNVSTLELGDSALYLCASTMDSANEQYFGPGTRLTVT.

This chain uses TRBV27 with TRBJ2-7; either TRBD1 or TRBD2 may fit D (5 bases each). V was pared by 8 bases and J by 0 bases, with 14 bases between. The CDR3 spans 14 residues. CDR1 and CDR2 from the germline V gene are MNHEY and SMNVEV (reference sequence). The CDR3 protein is CASGGRDGSYEQYF. The CDR3 bases are TGTGCCAGCGGGGGTAGAGATGGCTCCTACGAGCAGTACTTC.

This sequence joins TRBV18 and TRBJ2-7; TRBD1 agrees at 7 bases. The germline CDR1 and CDR2 sequences are KGHSH and LQKENI. The CDR3 length is 15 residues. Trimming took 3 bases from V and 3 from J; bases not matched to a gene: 8. The CDR3 DNA follows: TGTGCCAGCTCACCTGAGGGACAGACATACTACGAGCAGTACTTC. Encoded protein: CASSPEGQTYYEQYF.

The rearrangement joins TRBV2 to TRBJ2-1, with no clear D. The CDR3 runs to 12 residues. The V gene lost 3 bases and the J gene lost 10 bases, with 10 bases spanning the gap. Germline V gives CDR1 SNHLY, CDR2 FYNNEI. CDR3 region: CASSDALVEQFF. DNA of the CDR3: TGTGCCAGCAGTGACGCCTTGGTAGAGCAGTTCTTC.

This clone was observed a few times. The V gene is TRBV29-1, the J gene TRBJ2-5, with no clear D. CDR1 SQVTM and CDR2 ANQGSEA come from the germline V gene. The CDR3 covers 14 residues. Trimming left V 4 bases short and J 5 bases short, with 17 bases between. CDR3: CSVVNLGFWETQYF. The CDR3, as DNA: TGCAGCGTTGTTAATCTGGGGTTCTGGGAGACCCAGTACTTC.

Of note for this clone: This sample includes further DNA sequences coding for the same CDR3. The chain combines TRBV5-4 with TRBJ1-1; D may be TRBD1 (5 bases). Germline V lookup: CDR1 SGHNT, CDR2 YYREEE (reference sequence). The V end lost 3 bases, the J end lost 4 bases, and 13 bases lay between the germline ends. The CDR3 consists of 14 residues. The CDR3 is CASSYLGGGTEAFF. The CDR3 bases are TGTGCCAGCAGCTACCTTGGGGGGGGCACTGAAGCTTTCTTT.

V usage is TRBV4-3 and J usage is TRBJ2-1; the match to TRBD1 covers 9 bases. The CDR3 contains 16 residues. CDR1 and CDR2 from the germline V gene are LGHNA and YSLEER. V was pared by 4 bases and J by 8 bases, with 12 bases of the junction left unmatched. CDR3 sequence reads: CASSRDFGTGRDEQFF. The CDR3 coding sequence is TGCGCCAGCAGCCGAGACTTTGGGACAGGGCGCGATGAGCAGTTCTTC.

Turning to this clone: The sample carries other DNA sequences with the same CDR3. The chain joins TRBV11-2 to TRBJ2-7, with 8 bases aligning to TRBD2. Germline-derived CDR1 and CDR2 are SGHAT and FQNNGV. CDR3 length: 14 residues. Trimming cost V 3 bases and J 3 bases; bases outside gene matches: 4. The CDR3 DNA follows: TGTGCCAGCAGCTTCTCCAGCGGGAGCTACGAGCAGTACTTC. This translates into CASSFSSGSYEQYF.

This rearrangement joins TRBV19 to TRBJ2-1; no clear D gene. Trimming shortened V by 6 bases and J by 4 bases, and 10 bases separated the two germline ends. Germline V gives CDR1 LNHDA, CDR2 SQIVND (reference sequence). The CDR3 consists of 13 residues. CDR3 amino acids: CASRAIGYNEQFF. The CDR3 DNA reads as TGTGCCAGTAGAGCCATAGGGTACAATGAGCAGTTCTTC.